One sample yielded the 11 T cell receptor beta chains listed below, sequenced in a study of T-cell memory formation after mild COVID-19. In TCRdb, the 5' RACE reads were re-called with MiXCR into one record per CDR3 protein. The sample lists 55,000 to 65,000 distinct CDR3 sequences; more than 8% were seen once. Sequencing input: PBMCs or a T cell subset sorted from them (not recorded which). These receptors came from a man younger than 35 who had mild COVID-19 (a few samples of this study predate the infection). Cell type and time point are not known.

Only a few counts were recorded for this clonotype. The chain combines TRBV6-6 with TRBJ1-5; D ambiguous. Germline CDR1 and CDR2: MNHNY and SVGAGI (reference sequence). V was pared by 6 bases and J by 6 bases, with 12 bases between. The CDR3 loop spans 13 amino acids. CDR3 sequence: CASSNRAIQPQHF. The CDR3 coding sequence is TGTGCCAGCAGCAACCGGGCGATTCAGCCCCAGCATTTT.

This clonotype was observed at least ten times. The rearrangement uses TRBV6-2 or TRBV6-3 and TRBJ2-1; D is perhaps TRBD2 (7 bases). CDR3 size: 17 residues. Trimming removed 0 bases from V and 2 bases from J, with 14 bases in between. The germline V gene encodes CDR1 MNHEY and CDR2 SVGEGT. Here the CDR3 reads CASSYSRGGYPYNEQFF. CDR3 bases: TGTGCCAGCAGTTACTCGAGGGGGGGGTACCCCTACAATGAGCAGTTCTTC.

This clonotype occurred a few times. The chain employs TRBV5-1 and TRBJ1-2; the match to TRBD1 covers 7 bases. The CDR3 has 14 residues. Germline trimming cut 4 bases from V and 3 bases from J; bases unmatched to any gene: 6. Germline V lookup: CDR1 SGHRS, CDR2 YFSETQ. The CDR3 coding sequence is TGCGCCAGCAGCAGAGACAGGGTAGACTATGGCTACACCTTC. Amino acids: CASSRDRVDYGYTF. Supplemented by reference TRBV5-1 and TRBJ1-2, the full variable domain reads KAGVTQTPRYLIKTRGQQVTLSCSPISGHRSVSWYQQTPGQGLQFLFEYFSETQRNKGNFPGRFSGRQFSNSRSEMNVSTLELGDSALYLCASSRDRVDYGYTFGSGTRLTVV.

This clonotype has more than one count but fewer than ten. J is TRBJ2-1 and V is TRBV28; D may be TRBD1 (5 bases). The V and J ends lost 9 bases and 8 bases respectively, with 23 bases between them. This CDR3 contains 15 residues. CDR1 and CDR2 from the germline V gene are MDHEN and SYDVKM. The chain's CDR3 is CASGSLGLGQDEQFF. The CDR3 DNA is TGTGCCAGTGGCTCACTGGGGCTAGGGCAGGATGAGCAGTTCTTC.

This chain uses TRBV6-5 with TRBJ2-7; 10 bases map to TRBD1. V trimming: 9 bases; J trimming: 3 bases; junction bases outside the gene matches: 2. Germline V gene lookup returns CDR1 MNHEY and CDR2 SVGAGI. The CDR3 has 12 residues. The DNA for the CDR3 is TGTGCCAGTGGGGACAGGGGCTACGAGCAGTACGTC. Protein product: CASGDRGYEQYV.

V usage is TRBV7-2 and J usage is TRBJ2-7; 10 nucleotides line up with TRBD1. Per germline, CDR1 SGHTA and CDR2 FQGNSA. The CDR3 covers 13 residues. V was clipped by 5 bases and J by 5 bases; unmatched bases: 3. The CDR3 here is CASSPDRGNEQYF. The CDR3 DNA is TGTGCCAGCAGCCCGGACAGGGGGAACGAGCAGTACTTC.

This chain connects TRBV7-3 to TRBJ2-1; possible D gene TRBD2, 6 bases. Trimming pared 5 bases from V and 10 bases from J, leaving 12 bases between. The CDR3 extends over 12 amino acids. Germline V gene data show CDR1 as SGHTA and CDR2 as FQGTGA. The chain's CDR3 is CASSKRAGEQFF. DNA of the CDR3: TGTGCCAGCAGCAAACGAGCGGGCGAGCAGTTCTTC.

This clonotype was seen a few times. V and J are TRBV10-3 and TRBJ1-1; 11 bases map to TRBD1. Trimming took 10 bases from V and 5 from J; bases not matched to a gene: 9. This CDR3 spans 14 amino acids. Per the germline V gene, CDR1 is ENHRY and CDR2 is SYGVKD. The CDR3 region has the DNA TGTGCCACGTCGGCCGGGACAGGGGGTACTGAAGCTTTCTTT. This codes for CATSAGTGGTEAFF.

This clonotype has more than one count but fewer than ten. CDR3 nucleotide sequence: TGTGCCAGTAAAAGTCCAGTGGATGTCAATCAGCCCCAGCATTTT. Residues: CASKSPVDVNQPQHF. V gene TRBV19 combines with J gene TRBJ1-5, with no clear D. CDR3 length: 15 amino acids. CDR1 LNHDA and CDR2 SQIVND come from the germline V gene (reference sequence). Trimming left V 7 bases short and J 3 bases short, with 16 bases between.

This clonotype occurred many times. The CDR3 nucleotides read TGCGCCAGCAGCTTGGATCCCAACAATGAGCAGTTCTTC. Encoded protein: CASSLDPNNEQFF. The V and J genes are TRBV5-1 and TRBJ2-1, with no clear D. Looked up from germline, CDR1 is SGHRS and CDR2 is YFSETQ. CDR3 length equals 13 residues. V dropped 0 bases and J dropped 5 bases, with 6 bases sitting between them.

This clonotype showed up just a few times. The chain carries TRBV9 and TRBJ1-5, with 10 bases identical to TRBD1. V trimming: 4 bases; J trimming: 3 bases; junction bases outside the gene matches: 13. Germline CDR1 and CDR2: SGDLS and YYNGEE. The CDR3 totals 18 residues. The CDR3 DNA reads TGTGCCAGCAGCTTTAAGCAACCGGGACAGGGGACCAATCAGCCCCAGCATTTT. Translation gives CASSFKQPGQGTNQPQHF.